Listed here are 5 T cell receptor beta chains from one sample, sequenced in a study of early T cells in non-severe SARS-CoV-2 infection (dated by TCRdb to the early 2020s). Library creation used 5' RACE. The sequencer was a NextSeq 500. TCRdb handled the public reads itself, with Q25 trimming in fastp and clone calling in MiXCR, and kept productive beta chains. Identical CDR3 protein sequences are pooled into one entry, listed with their most common genes and DNA. This sample holds 65,000 to 70,000 distinct CDR3 sequences; about 12% were observed only once. The ten biggest clones cover more than 1.5% of the sample. What was sequenced was whole blood. The receptors were gathered from an adult who was a healthcare worker with PCR-confirmed SARS-CoV-2 infection or an uninfected control (not recorded which).

The table lists this clonotype with many counts. The V call is TRBV7-8, the J call TRBJ1-1; D remains ambiguous. With 5 bases removed from V and 0 bases from J, the gap between germline ends came to 10 bases. Germline V gene sequence: CDR1 SGHVS, CDR2 FQNEAQ. The CDR3 consists of 14 residues. This chain's CDR3 is CASSPDGMNTEAFF. In nucleotides, the CDR3 is TGTGCCAGCAGCCCCGACGGCATGAACACTGAAGCTTTCTTT.

This clonotype was seen repeatedly, ten times or more. The rearrangement joins TRBV7-2 to TRBJ1-1, with D possibly matching TRBD1 (5 bases). This CDR3 has 15 residues. Looked up from germline, CDR1 is SGHTA and CDR2 is FQGNSA. V dropped 3 bases and J dropped 4 bases, with 15 bases sitting between them. The CDR3 region is CASSFTVAGTTEAFF. CDR3 DNA sequence: TGTGCCAGCAGCTTTACCGTCGCGGGGACCACTGAAGCTTTCTTT. Complete variable domain (other parts from reference TRBV7-2 and TRBJ1-1): GAGVSQSPSNKVTEKGKDVELRCDPISGHTALYWYRQSLGQGLEFLIYFQGNSAPDKSGLPSDRFSAERTGGSVSTLTIQRTQQEDSAVYLCASSFTVAGTTEAFFGQGTRLTVV.

This clonotype was recorded many times. The J gene is TRBJ1-1, the V gene TRBV7-6; TRBD1 might be the D (6 bases). Germline CDR1 is SGHVS and CDR2 is FNYEAQ. V shed 1 base and J shed 0 bases, with 12 bases lying between them. The CDR3 is 16 amino acids. The CDR3 DNA reads as TGTGCCAGCAGCTTAGTACAGGGTCCAATGAACACTGAAGCTTTCTTT. Protein product: CASSLVQGPMNTEAFF. Full variable domain (remainder filled in from reference TRBV7-6 and TRBJ1-1): GAGVSQSPRYKVTKRGQDVALRCDPISGHVSLYWYRQALGQGPEFLTYFNYEAQQDKSGLPNDRFSAERPEGSISTLTIQRTEQRDSAMYRCASSLVQGPMNTEAFFGQGTRLTVV.

A few counts support this clonotype. The V call is TRBV29-1, the J call TRBJ1-1; D remains unclear. V lost 4 bases, J lost 7 bases, and 13 bases lay in between. Looked up from germline, CDR1 is SQVTM and CDR2 is ANQGSEA. This CDR3 comprises 12 residues. The DNA of the CDR3 is TGCAGCGTTGCACACCCGCGGGGTGAAGCTTTCTTT. Encoded protein: CSVAHPRGEAFF.

V is TRBV5-1 and J is TRBJ1-6; TRBD1 matches at 7 bases. V lost 0 bases, J lost 0 bases, and 12 bases stayed unmatched. This CDR3 region has 20 residues. Germline V CDR1 and CDR2: SGHRS, YFSETQ. CDR3 sequence: CASSLDRGGVSSSYNSPLHF. The CDR3 region has the DNA TGCGCCAGCAGCTTGGACAGGGGTGGCGTATCTAGCTCCTATAATTCACCCCTCCACTTT.